These 21 T cell receptor beta chains were all obtained from the same sample, sequenced in a study of CD8 T cells in Susac syndrome. cDNA came from approximately 0.5 to 1 ug RNA primed by random hexamers. TCRdb itself ran the immunoSEQ multiplex PCR reads through MiXCR, one entry per CDR3 protein. The sample has 150,000 to 190,000 distinct CDR3 sequences, around 95% seen once. Specimen: CD8+ T cells from PBMCs. Source of these receptors: a human donor with multiple sclerosis.

The chain recombines TRBV20-1 with TRBJ2-3; either TRBD1 or TRBD2 may supply D (6 bases each). Trimming removed 2 bases at V and 3 bases at J, with 12 bases between. The CDR3 is 14 amino acids. Germline V gene sequence: CDR1 DFQATT, CDR2 SNEGSKA (reference sequence). The CDR3 DNA follows: TGCAGTGCTAGACCTAGGAGGGGGACAGATACGCAGTATTTT. It yields the protein CSARPRRGTDTQYF.

The rearrangement joins TRBV13 to TRBJ2-7; perhaps D is TRBD1 or TRBD2 (6 bases each). This CDR3 has 14 residues. Germline CDR1 is PRHDT and CDR2 is FYEKMQ (reference sequence). V dropped 5 bases and J dropped 2 bases, with 13 bases sitting between them. The CDR3 bases are TGTGCCAGCAGCCTCGGGGGCAGGACCTACGAGCAGTACTTC. Its translation: CASSLGGRTYEQYF.

The CDR3 nucleotides are TGTGCCAGCAGCCTTAGGACATCCCTGACCGAAAACACCATATATTTT. This codes for CASSLRTSLTENTIYF. The rearrangement links TRBV3-1 to TRBJ1-3; tentative D call: TRBD1 (5 bases). This CDR3 contains 16 residues. Germline V lookup: CDR1 LGHDT, CDR2 YNNKEL (reference sequence). V gave up 4 bases and J gave up 6 bases, with 19 bases separating them.

The chain joins TRBV15 to TRBJ1-1; D is uncertain. V lost 0 bases to trimming and J lost 3 bases, with 14 bases between them. Per germline, CDR1 LNHNV and CDR2 YYDKDF (reference sequence). The CDR3 spans 16 residues. The CDR3 coding sequence is TGTGCCACCAGCAGAGATAAGCGGAAGATGGACACTGAAGCTTTCTTT. It is translated as CATSRDKRKMDTEAFF. Filled out from reference TRBV15 and TRBJ1-1, the complete variable domain reads DAMVIQNPRYQVTQFGKPVTLSCSQTLNHNVMYWYQQKSSQAPKLLFHYYDKDFNNEADTPDNFQSRRPNTSFCFLDIRSPGLGDTAMYLCATSRDKRKMDTEAFFGQGTRLTVV.

The genes are TRBV9 and TRBJ1-1, with D hard to call. CDR3 length equals 15 residues. V was shortened by 0 bases and J by 4 bases, with 13 bases between the two germline ends. Germline lookup yields CDR1 SGDLS and CDR2 YYNGEE. The CDR3 spells CASSVGVREVTEAFF. In DNA, the CDR3 is TGTGCCAGCAGCGTAGGGGTAAGGGAGGTCACTGAAGCTTTCTTT.

V is TRBV5-1 and J is TRBJ1-2; 7 nucleotides align to TRBD1. The V gene end was trimmed by 4 bases and the J gene end by 0 bases; junction bases not matched to a gene: 9. The CDR3 length is 16 residues. The germline V gene encodes CDR1 SGHRS and CDR2 YFSETQ. The CDR3 protein is CASSPTGDQANYGYTF. The CDR3 nucleotides read TGCGCCAGCAGCCCTACAGGGGACCAAGCTAACTATGGCTACACCTTC.

The gene calls are TRBV6-2 or TRBV6-3 and TRBJ2-5, with 9 bases matching TRBD2. Unmatched junction bases numbered 8, after V lost 5 bases and J lost 1 base. The CDR3 length is 16 residues. Germline-derived CDR1 and CDR2 are MNHEY and SVGEGT. The CDR3 DNA reads TGTGCCAGCAGTACCTTTAGCGGGGGCCTCCAAGAGACCCAGTACTTC. As protein: CASSTFSGGLQETQYF.

The chain joins TRBV5-4 to TRBJ2-7, with D uncertain. CDR1 and CDR2 from the germline V gene are SGHNT and YYREEE (reference sequence). The CDR3 is 12 residues long. The V end lost 2 bases, the J end lost 6 bases, and 9 bases lay between the germline ends. Here the CDR3 reads CASSFGLFEQYF. Written as DNA, the CDR3 is TGTGCCAGCAGCTTCGGCCTCTTCGAGCAGTACTTC.

The chain combines TRBV5-1 with TRBJ2-2, with D perhaps matching TRBD1 (6 bases). The CDR3 length is 16 residues. V lost 3 bases, J lost 1 base, and 13 bases lay in between. Germline V lookup: CDR1 SGHRS, CDR2 YFSETQ. The CDR3 DNA reads as TGCGCCAGCAGCTCCGCTGGACAGCTGAACACCGGGGAGCTGTTTTTT. Translation gives CASSSAGQLNTGELFF.

The chain employs TRBV29-1 and TRBJ2-2, with D possibly TRBD1 on 5 matching bases. From germline, CDR1 is SQVTM and CDR2 ANQGSEA. The CDR3 is made up of 14 amino acids. V was shortened by 6 bases and J by 0 bases, with 11 bases between the two germline ends. As DNA, the CDR3 is TGCAGCGTACAGGACCTATCGAACACCGGGGAGCTGTTTTTT. Translated, it gives CSVQDLSNTGELFF.

The chain combines TRBV7-9 with TRBJ1-2; D possibly corresponds to TRBD1 (5 bases). This CDR3 contains 15 residues. The germline gives CDR1 SEHNR, CDR2 FQNEAQ (reference sequence). V was clipped by 4 bases and J by 5 bases, with 17 bases between them. The CDR3 spells CASSSSAGTAYGYTF. The CDR3 region has the DNA TGTGCCAGCAGCTCATCAGCCGGGACGGCTTATGGCTACACCTTC.

The chain uses TRBV29-1 and TRBJ2-1; TRBD2 matches at 13 bases. J was trimmed by 7 bases and V by 6 bases; bases with no gene match: 9. CDR1 and CDR2 from the germline V gene are SQVTM and ANQGSEA. The CDR3 contains 15 residues. The CDR3 reads CSVESTSGGANEQFF. The CDR3, as DNA: TGCAGCGTCGAATCCACTAGCGGGGGGGCGAATGAGCAGTTCTTC.

This rearrangement joins TRBV2 to TRBJ1-2, with a weak D call TRBD1 (5 bases). CDR3 size: 14 residues. Germline values: CDR1 SNHLY, CDR2 FYNNEI. V was trimmed by 0 bases and J by 8 bases, leaving 13 bases between them. This CDR3 reads CASSEAGTLRGYTF. CDR3 bases: TGTGCCAGCAGTGAAGCGGGGACTCTACGCGGCTACACCTTC. Variable domain in full (rest from reference TRBV2 and TRBJ1-2): EPEVTQTPSHQVTQMGQEVILRCVPISNHLYFYWYRQILGQKVEFLVSFYNNEISEKSEIFDDQFSVERPDGSNFTLKIRSTKLEDSAMYFCASSEAGTLRGYTFGSGTRLTVV.

The rearrangement joins TRBV29-1 to TRBJ1-2; D is unresolved. CDR3 length: 14 residues. Between the trimmed V and J ends, which lost 4 bases and 0 bases, there was a span of 12 bases. Germline CDR1 SQVTM, CDR2 ANQGSEA. In nucleotides, the CDR3 is TGCAGCGTTGGAGGAATAGGGACTAACTATGGCTACACCTTC. This encodes CSVGGIGTNYGYTF.

The V and J genes are TRBV3-1 and TRBJ1-5; 9 bases agree with TRBD1. This CDR3 region has 15 residues. CDR1 and CDR2 from the germline V gene are LGHDT and YNNKEL (reference sequence). J lost 0 bases, V lost 3 bases, and 0 bases had no gene match. The CDR3 is CASSQTGGSNQPQHF. For the CDR3, the DNA is TGTGCCAGCAGCCAGACAGGGGGTAGCAATCAGCCCCAGCATTTT.

The V gene is TRBV30, the J gene TRBJ1-1; D remains ambiguous. CDR3 length equals 16 residues. The germline V gene has CDR1 GTSNPN and CDR2 SVGIG (reference sequence). V gave up 2 bases and J gave up 0 bases, with 16 bases separating them. The CDR3 DNA reads TGTGCCTGGAGTCCTCCACTGACGATCATGAACACTGAAGCTTTCTTT. It yields the protein CAWSPPLTIMNTEAFF.

The genes are TRBV27 and TRBJ1-6, with D hard to call. The CDR3 runs to 14 residues. Trimming took 3 bases from V and 7 from J, leaving 10 bases between them. Germline V gene data show CDR1 as MNHEY and CDR2 as SMNVEV (reference sequence). CDR3 coding DNA: TGTGCCAGCAGTTTGGTAGCCCTGAATTCACCCCTCCACTTT. As protein: CASSLVALNSPLHF.

The J gene is TRBJ2-1, the V gene TRBV29-1, with D unclear. Trimming removed 2 bases at V and 9 bases at J, with 11 bases between. This CDR3 has 12 amino acids. CDR1 and CDR2 (germline): SQVTM, ANQGSEA. CDR3 nucleotide sequence: TGCAGCGTTGAATTAGGCCCCAGTGAGCAGTTCTTC. This sequence encodes CSVELGPSEQFF.

The V gene is TRBV9, the J gene TRBJ2-4; D ambiguous. There are 13 residues in the CDR3. Between the trimmed V and J ends, which lost 0 bases and 10 bases, there was a span of 11 bases. Germline values: CDR1 SGDLS, CDR2 YYNGEE. CDR3 sequence reads: CASSVAGVGIQYF. In nucleotides, the CDR3 is TGTGCCAGCAGCGTAGCTGGGGTTGGGATTCAGTACTTC.

The chain links TRBV12-3 or TRBV12-4 to TRBJ2-7; 8 bases map to TRBD1. The CDR3 has 14 amino acids. Trimming cost V 6 bases and J 3 bases; bases outside gene matches: 7. The CDR3 DNA sequence: TGTGCCAGCAGCCCGGACAGGGTCGACTACGAGCAGTACTTC. Its translation: CASSPDRVDYEQYF.

The chain combines TRBV29-1 with TRBJ2-7; 8 nucleotides line up with TRBD1. CDR3 length: 11 residues. CDR1 is SQVTM, CDR2 ANQGSEA, per germline. With V trimmed by 5 bases and J by 6 bases, 3 bases remained unmatched. Here the CDR3 DNA reads TGCAGCGTTAACACAGGGGGCGAGCAGTACTTC. Protein sequence: CSVNTGGEQYF.